This is a list of T cell receptor beta chains from one sample in a study of CXCR3-negative and CXCR3-positive naive CD8 T cells. TCRdb re-called the 5' RACE reads and gives one entry per CDR3 protein, without DNA. This sample contains 100,000 to 150,000 distinct CDR3 sequences. The sample was naive CXCR3- CD8+ T cells from blood. The receptor set was obtained from a human donor in good health. Some clones in this sample may be carry-over from other donors' samples. Both conserved end residues are part of each CDR3.

j_call	cdr3_length	v_call	cdr3_aa
TRBJ1-1	15	TRBV28	CASSSQTGLNTEAFF
TRBJ1-3	14	TRBV5-1	CASSLGQNRNTIYF
TRBJ2-7	14	TRBV28	CASRPSGRVYEQYF
TRBJ2-7	14	TRBV28	CASSPPTGWYEQYF
TRBJ2-7	14	TRBV4-1	CASSQDPGRYEQYF
TRBJ1-1	13	TRBV7-3	CASSLMGVQQAFF
TRBJ2-5	17	TRBV13	CASSSGTGGRGQETQYF
TRBJ1-1	13	TRBV15	CATKPGSFAEAFF
TRBJ2-2	11	TRBV29-1	CSVGWWGELFF
TRBJ2-7	13	TRBV29-1	CSVEVGTGDEQYF
TRBJ2-7	13	TRBV5-1	CASSLENSYEQYF
TRBJ2-7	14	TRBV5-1	CASSLTGGTYEQYF
TRBJ2-7	15	TRBV7-6	CASSLAGTSGNEQYF
TRBJ1-1	15	TRBV4-3	CASSQVDRGHTEAFF
TRBJ2-3	18	TRBV21-1	CASSNERQKTSNTDTQYF
TRBJ2-1	12	TRBV20-1	CSATDYYNEQFF
TRBJ1-6	14	TRBV27	CASSLSGNDSPLHF
TRBJ2-1	18	TRBV10-3	CAISESTLGLAKGNEQFF
TRBJ2-7	16	TRBV29-1	CSVEASPGQTSYEQYF
TRBJ2-1	15	TRBV6-2/TRBV6-3	CASSYGRGGHNEQFF
TRBJ2-7	12	TRBV5-1	CASSPDPYEQYF
TRBJ2-1	17	TRBV21-1	CASSRAGIAGLDNEQFF
TRBJ1-1	11	TRBV29-1	CSVEDPTEAFF
TRBJ2-7	14	TRBV19	CASSPQGQEHEQYF
TRBJ2-7	14	TRBV13	CASVSGPPSYEQYF
TRBJ2-1	14	TRBV12-3/TRBV12-4	CASSTAGSHNEQFF
TRBJ2-7	11	TRBV20-1	CSARWAYEQYF
TRBJ2-3	13	TRBV12-3/TRBV12-4	CASSRQSTDTQYF
TRBJ1-1	14	TRBV27	CASSLTGGNTEAFF
TRBJ2-7	17	TRBV5-6	CASSPGLAGLSSYEQYF
TRBJ2-1	14	TRBV5-4	CASSTGDRVHEQFF
TRBJ2-1	15	TRBV29-1	CSAGRSSGPYNEQFF
TRBJ2-1	13	TRBV29-1	CSVVLGAGGEQFF
TRBJ2-7	14	TRBV12-3/TRBV12-4	CASSPTSGSHEQYF
TRBJ2-7	15	TRBV11-2	CASSSRRSRTDEQYF
TRBJ2-7	12	TRBV29-1	CSVEAGAYEQYF
TRBJ2-3	13	TRBV10-3	CAISERLSDTQYF
TRBJ2-5	15	TRBV12-3/TRBV12-4	CASSLAGLGEETQYF
TRBJ2-6	19	TRBV7-9	CASSSPGTSYPSGANVLTF
TRBJ2-2	18	TRBV27	CASSFSVGGTLNTGELFF
TRBJ2-1	18	TRBV7-2	CASSLIVGGAFPYNEQFF
TRBJ1-5	14	TRBV7-2	CASSPAAGQQPQHF
TRBJ2-2	18	TRBV11-3	CASSLSGVTALDTGELFF
TRBJ2-1	17	TRBV15	CATSISGATGVGNEQFF
TRBJ2-7	13	TRBV11-2	CASTYGVTYEQYF
TRBJ2-7	13	TRBV29-1	CSIRTGGGYEQYF
TRBJ2-1	17	TRBV29-1	CSAVRTSGGSSYNEQFF
TRBJ1-5	13	TRBV12-3/TRBV12-4	CASSGDRNQPQHF
TRBJ2-3	14	TRBV19	CASSSGGFADTQYF
TRBJ2-1	13	TRBV27	CASSLEGLNEQFF
TRBJ2-1	14	TRBV28	CASSRRQGRNEQFF
TRBJ1-5	14	TRBV27	CASSTDRGTRPQHF
TRBJ2-3	16	TRBV4-1	CASSLVAGGYTDTQYF
TRBJ1-1	14	TRBV27	CASSLGLTSTEAFF
TRBJ2-1	14	TRBV11-2	CASSRTGYYNEQFF